This TCR beta chain was found in a study of CD8+ T cells in alopecia areata. Study-wide background: Percent of scalp involved defined treated patients' severity scores. Study-level findings and limits: Affected scalp, especially in alopecia totalis/universalis, had a higher clonality than normal scalp did.

Notes on this clone: Its antigen is undetermined.

Extraction of RNA preceded its reverse transcription into cDNA, which served as the sequencing template. The method was immunoSEQ multiplex PCR; TCRdb's version includes in-frame clones alone and lacks a portion of them. The sample has roughly 110,000 clones; 50% to 75% are singletons. Indicated treatment: oral pan-JAK inhibitor, 5-10 mg twice daily. Alopecia areata patients gave lesional scalp punch biopsies and peripheral blood samples. Germline V lookup: CDR1 LGHNA, CDR2 YSLEER. The V and J ends lost 0 bases and 9 bases respectively, with 27 bases between them. The CDR3 runs to 20 residues. The chain employs TRBV4-3 and TRBJ1-6; possibly TRBD1 for D (5 bases). The sequenced sample was CD8+ T cells sorted from blood, obtained at week 24, from a patient treated with tofacitinib. The sequence came from a human donor with alopecia areata. The CDR3 sequence: CASSQDQGLTEGDWGSPLHF. In nucleotides, the CDR3 is TGCGCCAGCAGCCAAGATCAGGGACTGACCGAAGGTGATTGGGGTTCACCCCTCCACTTT.